The 3 T cell receptor beta chains below come from one sample, sequenced in a study of control samples from healthy donors and cancer patients (TCRdb year 2020). Receptor libraries were prepared by the immunoSEQ multiplex PCR assay. In TCRdb, the immuneACCESS table is reduced to in-frame sequences with V and J assigned. These tables do not hold every clone; where another copy was compared, an unresolved V gene accounts for under half, and the others remain unexplained. The sample includes fewer than 200,000 clones, with around 95% observed a single time. The ten largest clones represent approximately 4% of the sample. Sequenced: blood. The source of these receptors is a woman in her fifties or sixties in good health.

The V call is TRBV29-1, the J call TRBJ2-7, with 9 bases lining up with TRBD2. Germline CDR1 reads SQVTM; CDR2 reads ANQGSEA. Losses at the gene ends were 8 bases for V and 2 bases for J; bases not matched to a gene: 10. This CDR3 has 14 residues. This CDR3 reads CSTVVAGEAYEQYF. The CDR3 DNA reads as TGCAGCACGGTAGTAGCGGGGGAAGCCTACGAGCAGTACTTC.

V is TRBV5-1 and J is TRBJ2-5; D possibly corresponds to TRBD2 (6 bases). The germline V gene has CDR1 SGHRS and CDR2 YFSETQ. This CDR3 region has 14 residues. Trimming pared 0 bases from V and 5 bases from J, leaving 11 bases between. CDR3 in DNA: TGCGCCAGCAGCTTGGAGGCGGGGTGGGAGACCCAGTACTTC. Translating it yields CASSLEAGWETQYF.

This sequence joins TRBV19 and TRBJ1-1; D might be TRBD1 (5 bases). From germline, CDR1 is LNHDA and CDR2 SQIVND (reference sequence). This CDR3 is 16 amino acids long. V gave up 7 bases and J gave up 0 bases, with 18 bases separating them. The CDR3 loop is CASTRDGTSLNTEAFF. DNA of the CDR3: TGTGCCAGTACCAGGGACGGAACCTCTTTGAACACTGAAGCTTTCTTT.